This passage covers 23 T cell receptor beta chains from one sample sequenced in a study of blood T cell repertoires in COVID-19. The method was immunoSEQ multiplex PCR; TCRdb's version includes in-frame clones alone and lacks a portion of them. The sample lists 50,000 or so clones, roughly 84% occurring once. Sequences were obtained from peripheral blood. The receptors were sampled from a middle-aged man with active COVID-19.

The V call is TRBV4-1, the J call TRBJ1-2, with TRBD1 matching over 10 bases. This CDR3 has 13 amino acids. Germline CDR1 reads MGHRA; CDR2 reads YSYEKL. V trimming: 3 bases; J trimming: 8 bases; junction bases outside the gene matches: 3. The CDR3 sequence: CASSQTGGAGYTF. The CDR3 DNA follows: TGCGCCAGCAGCCAGACAGGGGGCGCAGGCTACACCTTC.

V is TRBV5-1 and J is TRBJ2-7; 9 bases match TRBD2. Germline V gene lookup returns CDR1 SGHRS and CDR2 YFSETQ. V gave up 4 bases and J gave up 5 bases; unmatched junction bases: 7. The CDR3 has 14 residues. The CDR3 loop is CASSAGLAGNEQYF. DNA of the CDR3: TGCGCCAGCAGCGCTGGCCTAGCGGGAAACGAGCAGTACTTC.

The chain carries TRBV5-4 and TRBJ2-1, with 9 bases matching TRBD1. Germline-derived CDR1 and CDR2 are SGHNT and YYREEE (reference sequence). V lost 5 bases to trimming and J lost 8 bases; unmatched junction nucleotides: 11. There are 15 residues in the CDR3. CDR3 residues: CASSSQTGGWDEQFF. DNA of the CDR3: TGTGCCAGCAGTTCTCAGACAGGGGGGTGGGATGAGCAGTTCTTC.

This chain uses TRBV5-1 with TRBJ2-3; D possibly corresponds to TRBD2 (5 bases). The CDR3 contains 12 residues. Germline V gene sequence: CDR1 SGHRS, CDR2 YFSETQ. Trimming took off 4 bases at V and 14 bases at J, with 17 bases between the two ends. The CDR3 protein is CASSPDSAVPYF. For the CDR3, the DNA is TGCGCCAGCAGCCCGGACTCGGCCGTGCCGTATTTT.

This chain joins TRBV4-1 and TRBJ2-7; 8 bases map to TRBD1. Trimming removed 3 bases from V and 5 bases from J; junction bases left unmatched: 6. Germline V gene sequence: CDR1 MGHRA, CDR2 YSYEKL. This CDR3 region has 14 residues. Written as DNA, the CDR3 is TGCGCCAGCAGCCACTTGACAGGGGACCACGAGCAGTACTTC. It encodes CASSHLTGDHEQYF.

This clone showed up just once. The chain combines TRBV5-1 with TRBJ1-5; no clear D gene. Trimming took off 2 bases at V and 3 bases at J, with 9 bases between the two ends. The CDR3 is made up of 14 amino acids. Germline V lookup: CDR1 SGHRS, CDR2 YFSETQ. DNA of the CDR3: TGCGCCAGCAGCTTCTCAGGCCCCAATCAGCCCCAGCATTTT. Protein: CASSFSGPNQPQHF.

This clone was observed once. This chain connects TRBV9 to TRBJ2-2; TRBD1 matches 9 bases. V shed 3 bases and J 5 bases; nucleotides not matched to a gene: 5. The CDR3 has 15 amino acids. Germline V lookup: CDR1 SGDLS, CDR2 YYNGEE. The CDR3 protein is CASSGRDRVTGELFF. In nucleotides, the CDR3 is TGTGCCAGCAGCGGACGGGACAGGGTTACCGGGGAGCTGTTTTTT.

This chain uses TRBV9 with TRBJ2-1, with D possibly matching TRBD2 (5 bases). Germline CDR1 and CDR2: SGDLS and YYNGEE. V was pared by 0 bases and J by 7 bases, with 17 bases between. This CDR3 is built from 16 residues. The CDR3 loop reads CASSVGEGIYQNEQFF. In nucleotides, the CDR3 is TGTGCCAGCAGCGTAGGCGAGGGAATTTATCAAAATGAGCAGTTCTTC.

The chain is built from TRBV2 and TRBJ2-3, with 14 positions matching TRBD2. The CDR3 totals 13 residues. Germline assignment: CDR1 SNHLY and CDR2 FYNNEI. The V and J ends lost 8 bases and 5 bases, in that order; junction bases with no gene match: 0. CDR3: CASGLAGGDTQYF. In nucleotides, the CDR3 is TGTGCCAGCGGACTAGCGGGAGGAGATACGCAGTATTTT.

The chain carries TRBV6-2 or TRBV6-3 and TRBJ1-2; TRBD1 is a possible D gene (5 bases). This CDR3 comprises 13 residues. Germline assignment: CDR1 MNHEY and CDR2 SVGEGT. V gave up 2 bases and J gave up 5 bases, with 9 bases separating them. This CDR3 reads CASSYGPGYGYTF. For the CDR3, the DNA is TGTGCCAGCAGTTACGGGCCAGGGTATGGCTACACCTTC.

CDR3 DNA: TGTGCCAGCAGCCTCCCCGGCTCTGGAAACACCATATATTTT. Protein: CASSLPGSGNTIYF. The genes are TRBV9 and TRBJ1-3; the D is unclear. Per germline, CDR1 SGDLS and CDR2 YYNGEE. CDR3 size: 14 residues. V was cut by 4 bases and J by 0 bases, with 8 bases left in between.

The chain uses TRBV12-5 and TRBJ2-5; possible D gene TRBD1, 5 bases. Germline V gene sequence: CDR1 LGHNT, CDR2 FRNRAP. CDR3 length: 13 amino acids. With 7 bases removed from V and 5 bases from J, the gap between germline ends came to 14 bases. CDR3 sequence (DNA): TGTGCTAGTGCCCCGGCAGGGTTGGAGACCCAGTACTTC. It codes for CASAPAGLETQYF.

CDR3 sequence reads: CASSLVGGPGNTIYF. DNA for the CDR3: TGTGCCAGCAGCTTAGTGGGTGGGCCTGGAAACACCATATATTTT. V and J are TRBV7-2 and TRBJ1-3, with D unclear. Germline V gene sequence: CDR1 SGHTA, CDR2 FQGNSA. CDR3 length equals 15 residues. V was clipped by 1 base and J by 2 bases, with 9 bases between them.

This clone was counted once. The chain employs TRBV7-7 and TRBJ2-2; TRBD1 matches at 7 bases. The CDR3 spans 15 residues. Germline V gene lookup returns CDR1 SSHAT and CDR2 FNYEAQ (reference sequence). J lost 4 bases, V lost 5 bases, and 7 bases had no gene match. DNA for the CDR3: TGTGCCAGCAGCCCGCGGACAGGACTCACCGGGGAGCTGTTTTTT. Translated, it gives CASSPRTGLTGELFF. The full variable domain, with the rest looked up from reference TRBV7-7 and TRBJ2-2, is GAGVSQSPRYKVTKRGQDVTLRCDPISSHATLYWYQQALGQGPEFLTYFNYEAQPDKSGLPSDRFSAERPEGSISTLTIQRTEQRDSAMYRCASSPRTGLTGELFFGEGSRLTVL.

The gene calls are TRBV7-9 and TRBJ2-1; TRBD2 is a possible D gene (7 bases). In germline, CDR1 is SEHNR, CDR2 FQNEAQ (reference sequence). This CDR3 comprises 15 residues. V lost 1 base and J lost 8, with 15 bases in between. The CDR3: CASSLVSWGGHEQFF. CDR3 bases: TGTGCCAGCAGCTTAGTTTCGTGGGGGGGCCATGAGCAGTTCTTC.

Here the CDR3 reads CASAQGVGYNSPLHF. For the CDR3, the DNA is TGTGCCAGCGCCCAGGGGGTCGGGTATAATTCACCCCTCCACTTT. The V gene is TRBV6-6, the J gene TRBJ1-6, with 7 bases lining up with TRBD1. CDR3 length equals 15 residues. With 8 bases clipped from V and 4 bases from J, the junction kept 8 bases outside the gene matches. Germline lookup yields CDR1 MNHNY and CDR2 SVGAGI (reference sequence).

This rearrangement joins TRBV6-1 to TRBJ2-7; D possibly corresponds to TRBD2 (5 bases). Germline V CDR1 and CDR2: MNHNS, SASEGT. The CDR3 spans 14 residues. V gave up 3 bases and J gave up 2 bases, with 11 bases separating them. CDR3 region: CASSDLGRAYEQYF. The CDR3 DNA reads as TGTGCCAGCAGTGACCTAGGGAGAGCCTACGAGCAGTACTTC.

The V gene is TRBV19, the J gene TRBJ1-3; a weak D match, TRBD1 (6 bases). This CDR3 has 17 residues. Looked up from germline, CDR1 is LNHDA and CDR2 is SQIVND (reference sequence). Trimming stripped 5 bases from V and 0 bases from J, with 17 bases between. The CDR3 region is CASSPSTTGFSGNTIYF. The CDR3 nucleotides are TGTGCCAGTAGTCCGTCGACGACAGGTTTCTCTGGAAACACCATATATTTT. Supplemented by reference TRBV19 and TRBJ1-3, the full variable domain reads DGGITQSPKYLFRKEGQNVTLSCEQNLNHDAMYWYRQDPGQGLRLIYYSQIVNDFQKGDIAEGYSVSREKKESFPLTVTSAQKNPTAFYLCASSPSTTGFSGNTIYFGEGSWLTVV.

This chain joins TRBV3-1 (or the pseudogene TRBV3-2) and TRBJ1-1; no clear D. This CDR3 comprises 13 residues. Germline lookup yields CDR1 LGHDT and CDR2 YNNKEL (reference sequence). V was cut by 3 bases and J by 10 bases, with 15 bases left in between. CDR3 protein: CASSHRPLLAAFF. CDR3 sequence (DNA): TGTGCCAGCAGCCACCGACCCCTACTAGCAGCTTTCTTT.

This clone occurred once. The chain joins TRBV4-1 to TRBJ2-7, with 8 bases that match TRBD1. CDR1 and CDR2 from the germline V gene are MGHRA and YSYEKL. V shed 3 bases and J 1 base; nucleotides not matched to a gene: 5. There are 15 residues in the CDR3. CDR3 amino acids: CASSQRQGASYEQYF. The CDR3 DNA reads as TGCGCCAGCAGCCAGCGCCAGGGGGCTTCCTACGAGCAGTACTTC.

This clone was seen once. The chain employs TRBV5-1 and TRBJ2-2, with 7 positions matching TRBD2. The CDR3 loop spans 15 amino acids. Trimming cost V 4 bases and J 0 bases; bases outside gene matches: 3. The germline gives CDR1 SGHRS, CDR2 YFSETQ. In DNA, the CDR3 is TGCGCCAGCAGCGAGGGGACTACGAACACCGGGGAGCTGTTTTTT. Translating gives CASSEGTTNTGELFF.

The rearrangement uses TRBV5-5 and TRBJ2-7; 10 nucleotides line up with TRBD1. The CDR3 contains 15 residues. The germline V gene encodes CDR1 SGHKS and CDR2 YYEKEE (reference sequence). V shed 2 bases and J 3 bases; nucleotides not matched to a gene: 5. The CDR3 region is CASSFGTGVLYEQYF. In nucleotides, the CDR3 is TGTGCCAGCAGCTTCGGGACAGGGGTCCTCTACGAGCAGTACTTC.

The chain carries TRBV2 and TRBJ2-1; possible D gene TRBD2, 6 bases. Trimming took 6 bases from V and 1 from J, leaving 10 bases between them. Germline-derived CDR1 and CDR2 are SNHLY and FYNNEI. The CDR3 covers 14 residues. CDR3 coding DNA: TGTGCCAGCAGGGGCGGGGCTTCCTACAATGAGCAGTTCTTC. Amino acids: CASRGGASYNEQFF.